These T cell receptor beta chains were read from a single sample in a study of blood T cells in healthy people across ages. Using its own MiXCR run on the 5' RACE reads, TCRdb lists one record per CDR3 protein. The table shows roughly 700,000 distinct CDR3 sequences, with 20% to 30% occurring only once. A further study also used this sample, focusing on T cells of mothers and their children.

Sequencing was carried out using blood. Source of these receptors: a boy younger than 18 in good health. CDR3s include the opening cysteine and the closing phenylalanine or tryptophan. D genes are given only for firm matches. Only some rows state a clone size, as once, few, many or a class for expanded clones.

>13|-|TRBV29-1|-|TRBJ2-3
TGCAGCGTGCACGGGCACGGCACAGATACGCAGTATTTT
CSVHGHGTDTQYF
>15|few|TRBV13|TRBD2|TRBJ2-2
TGTGCCAGCAGCGCCTGGACTAGCGGGAGAGGGGAGCTGTTTTTT
CASSAWTSGRGELFF
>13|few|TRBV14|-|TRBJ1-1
TGTGCCAGCAGCCAAAAGGTGAACACTGAAGCTTTCTTT
CASSQKVNTEAFF
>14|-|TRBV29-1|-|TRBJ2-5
TGCAGCGTTGAAGATGGAGGGAACCAAGAGACCCAGTACTTC
CSVEDGGNQETQYF
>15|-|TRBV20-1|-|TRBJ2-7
TGCAGTGCTAGCCCATTGGGCCTAAACTCCTACGAGCAGTACTTC
CSASPLGLNSYEQYF
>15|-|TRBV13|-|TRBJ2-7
TGTGCCAGCAGCTTACAGGGTAATTGGTCCTACGAGCAGTACTTC
CASSLQGNWSYEQYF
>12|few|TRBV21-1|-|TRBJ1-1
TGTGCCAGCAGCCGAACGAGGGGTGAAGCTTTCTTT
CASSRTRGEAFF
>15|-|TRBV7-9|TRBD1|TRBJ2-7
TGTGCCAGCAGCTACCAGGACAGGGGAGTCGTCGAGCAGTACTTC
CASSYQDRGVVEQYF
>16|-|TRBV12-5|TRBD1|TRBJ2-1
TGTGCTAGTGGTTTCACAACCGGGACAGGGCTTGATGAGCAGTTCTTC
CASGFTTGTGLDEQFF
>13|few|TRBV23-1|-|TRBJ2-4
TGCGCCAGCAGGGGGGCTGGCAAAAACATTCAGTACTTC
CASRGAGKNIQYF
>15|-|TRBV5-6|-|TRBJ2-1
TGTGCCAGCAGCTTGGTGGCTGCAACTAACAATGAGCAGTTCTTC
CASSLVAATNNEQFF
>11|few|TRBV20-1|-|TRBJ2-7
TGCAGTGCTACAGAGTACGACGAGCAGTACTTC
CSATEYDEQYF
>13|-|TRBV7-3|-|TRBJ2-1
TGTGCCAGCAGCCACCTAGCCTACAATGAGCAGTTCTTC
CASSHLAYNEQFF
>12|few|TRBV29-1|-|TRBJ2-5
TGCAGCGTTGTGGGCCAGCAAGAGACCCAGTACTTC
CSVVGQQETQYF
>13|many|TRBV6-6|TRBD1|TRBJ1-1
TGTGCCAGCAGCCTACAGGGGACCACTGAAGCTTTCTTT
CASSLQGTTEAFF
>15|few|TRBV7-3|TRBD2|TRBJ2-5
TGTGCCAGCAGCCCAGGGGCCGGGACTAGGGCGACCCAGTACTTC
CASSPGAGTRATQYF